The source of this T cell receptor (beta chain) is a study of regulatory T cells in long-lasting Graves disease. The TCR beta library used iRepertoire HTBI primers with Arm-PCR amplification of CDR3. TCRdb independently ran MiXCR on the multiplex PCR reads; one entry per CDR3 protein. This sample has about 610,000 distinct CDR3 sequences; approximately 16% occur once, and the top ten carry about 11%. Germline loops: CDR1 SGHAT, CDR2 FQNNGV. Germline trimming cut 5 bases from V and 7 bases from J; bases unmatched to any gene: 26. This CDR3 spans 20 amino acids. As for time point: newly diagnosed GD, antithyroid drugs for less than 3 months. RNA isolated from PBMCs was used to make the TCR library. These same records also appear under a second study, on T cells in Graves' hyperthyroidism and ophthalmopathy. This second study notes: Uncontrolled infection, other autoimmune disease, pregnancy or lactation led to exclusion. When the TCR CDR3 underwent first-round RT-PCR, the HTBI primer set was used. Researchers found most expanded thyroid clonotypes above 0.001 in blood as well.

The rearrangement uses TRBV11-2 and TRBJ1-3, with 7 bases that match TRBD1. The sequence was collected from a young man with Graves disease. Source: peripheral blood mononuclear cells (PBMCs), taken at new diagnosis, from a patient treated with antithyroid drugs. The CDR3 reads CASSPHSGNRGASVRNTIYF. CDR3 DNA: TGTGCCAGCAGCCCTCATTCGGGGAACAGGGGCGCCAGCGTTAGGAACACCATATATTTT. Filled out from reference TRBV11-2 and TRBJ1-3, the complete variable domain reads EAGVAQSPRYKIIEKRQSVAFWCNPISGHATLYWYQQILGQGPKLLIQFQNNGVVDDSQLPKDRFSAERLKGVDSTLKIQPAKLEDSAVYLCASSPHSGNRGASVRNTIYFGEGSWLTVV.